Below, one T cell receptor beta chain is given with its context. It lacks a known antigen. Base quality data are lacking; no much larger clone is found one base away. Looking up the germline V gene yields CDR1 SGHTA and CDR2 FQGNSA. Spanning cysteine to phenylalanine, the CDR3 consists of 14 amino acids. The entry retains the CDR3 DNA only, 42 bases that are in frame from base 1. Here V drops 0 bases and J drops 7 bases, and the junction holds 3 bases not matched to any gene. This entry is derived from a study of blood T cell repertoires in COVID-19 (dated by TCRdb to 2018 to 2020). With regard to the full study: Samples from collaborators originated in the United States, Italy and Spain and spanned both the acute and convalescent phases of COVID-19. The prospective study material was composed of cDNA or gDNA derived from T cells, B-cell-depleted T cells, or PBMCs. Subjects who had been exposed to COVID-19, were actively infected with it, or had recovered from it provided the deeply sampled blood TCRbeta repertoires that made up the dataset. A freely available public database, intended as a resource for researchers studying the immune response to SARS-CoV-2, is where the repertoires were released. The samples were drawn from the first 160 participants of the ongoing ImmuneRACE study and from 950 to 1,500 subjects provided by 6 global collaborators. Sample metadata almost always included a de-identified subject ID, COVID-19 status, age in years and sex. Where available, HLA class I and class II types were taken from metadata supplied by the sample provider and were not determined by assay-based typing.

TCRbeta CDR3 regions were amplified from genomic DNA by means of the immunoSEQ Assay, a bias-controlled multiplex PCR. Per the original workflow: Within the assay, amplification of reference gene primers was used to estimate how many nucleated cells each sample contained. To quantify the absolute abundance of each unique TCRbeta CDR3 rearrangement, sequence reads were collapsed and filtered. For each sample, productive Simpson clonality was calculated as the square root of Simpson's diversity index over productive rearrangements. TCRdb holds this immuneACCESS table with in-frame rearrangements only. Some clones are missing; in checked studies, unresolved V genes explain under half, and the rest has no known cause. Clone size and V and J calls were adopted from that table, with D and trimming inferred from the DNA. Counted in this sample were a few hundred thousand clones; roughly 85% of them appeared once. Around 3% of the sample is held by the ten biggest clonotypes.

Broad study findings and their caveats: Clinical and demographic metadata were provided uncurated, with the amount varying by source and participant.

Each collaborating institution followed its own protocols to collect whole blood in K2EDTA tubes. For TCRbeta analysis, collaborator samples were shipped as frozen whole blood, as isolated PBMCs, or as DNA extracted from either sample type. This TCR was recovered from a woman aged 25 to 39 with active or convalescent COVID-19. The chain was built from TRBV7-2 and TRBJ2-1, and TRBD2 matches 7 of the central bases. The sequencing sample was made of peripheral blood. The DNA sequence is as follows: TGTGCCAGCAGCTTAGCGGGAGGGTGGAATGAGCAGTTCTTC. Translated, this is CASSLAGGWNEQFF. Beyond the CDR3, the reference TRBV7-2 and TRBJ2-1 genes provide the residues; the full variable domain reads: GAGVSQSPSNKVTEKGKDVELRCDPISGHTALYWYRQSLGQGLEFLIYFQGNSAPDKSGLPSDRFSAERTGGSVSTLTIQRTQQEDSAVYLCASSLAGGWNEQFFGPGTRLTVL.